The 26 T cell receptor beta chains reported below all come from one sample, sequenced in a study of T cell repertoires in cytomegalovirus infection. TCRdb used MiXCR to reprocess the reads, holding one entry per CDR3 protein. The sample lists hundreds of thousands of distinct CDR3 sequences; more than 9% were seen once. Sequenced: PBMCs. These receptors originate from a human donor in good health (CMV status not recorded). Some clones in this sample may be carry-over from other donors' samples.

This clonotype was recorded at least ten times. The genes are TRBV6-2 or TRBV6-3 and TRBJ2-1, with D tentatively TRBD1 (6 bases). This CDR3 is 15 amino acids long. CDR1 is MNHEY, CDR2 SVGEGT, per germline. Trimming shortened V by 2 bases and J by 0 bases, and 8 bases separated the two germline ends. The CDR3 protein is CASSYRDNSYNEQFF. DNA for the CDR3: TGTGCCAGCAGTTACAGGGACAACTCCTACAATGAGCAGTTCTTC.

This clonotype has at least ten counts. The CDR3 reads CASSLMAGGPQETQYF. The CDR3 DNA reads as TGTGCCAGCAGCTTAATGGCGGGAGGCCCCCAAGAGACCCAGTACTTC. This chain uses TRBV7-2 with TRBJ2-5; the match to TRBD2 covers 8 bases. This CDR3 is 16 amino acids long. CDR1 is SGHTA and CDR2 is FQGNSA in the germline V gene. Germline trimming cut 2 bases from V and 1 base from J; bases unmatched to any gene: 6.

This clonotype appeared a few times. This chain's CDR3 is CASSLRESGAFF. The CDR3 DNA reads TGTGCCAGCAGCTTAAGGGAATCCGGAGCTTTCTTT. The genes are TRBV7-2 and TRBJ1-1; D remains unclear. V was shortened by 2 bases and J by 10 bases, with 11 bases between the two germline ends. Per the germline V gene, CDR1 is SGHTA and CDR2 is FQGNSA. This CDR3 comprises 12 residues.

This clonotype has at least ten counts. V is TRBV10-3 and J is TRBJ1-4; D remains unclear. V was trimmed by 4 bases and J by 7 bases, leaving 10 bases between them. The CDR3 covers 13 residues. Per the germline V gene, CDR1 is ENHRY and CDR2 is SYGVKD. The DNA for the CDR3 is TGTGCCATCAGTGCCGGGAAAGGTGAAAAACTGTTTTTT. It codes for CAISAGKGEKLFF.

The J gene is TRBJ2-7, the V gene TRBV11-2; 12 positions match TRBD2. Germline V gene sequence: CDR1 SGHAT, CDR2 FQNNGV. CDR3 length equals 15 residues. The trim removed 5 bases at V and 5 bases at J, leaving 7 bases unmatched. In DNA form, the CDR3 reads TGTGCCAGCAGCCCCGGACTAGCGGGATCCCACGAGCAGTACTTC. It encodes CASSPGLAGSHEQYF.

This clonotype was found many times. The rearrangement joins TRBV6-6 to TRBJ1-5; 7 bases are a match to TRBD1. The CDR3 consists of 17 residues. Germline lookup yields CDR1 MNHNY and CDR2 SVGAGI (reference sequence). The V gene end was trimmed by 2 bases and the J gene end by 7 bases; junction bases not matched to a gene: 14. CDR3 sequence (DNA): TGTGCCAGCAGTTACCCTCGACAGGGAGGAAGGCGACAGCCCCAGCATTTT. The encoded protein is CASSYPRQGGRRQPQHF.

This clonotype has ten or more counts. The chain joins TRBV7-2 to TRBJ1-5; D not resolved. CDR3 length equals 14 residues. V lost 0 bases and J lost 6, with 9 bases in between. Germline V lookup: CDR1 SGHTA, CDR2 FQGNSA. CDR3 region: CASSLAWGGQPQHF. CDR3 nucleotide sequence: TGTGCCAGCAGCTTAGCCTGGGGTGGTCAGCCCCAGCATTTT.

This clonotype has a count of ten or more. V usage is TRBV7-2 and J usage is TRBJ2-5, with 10 bases lining up with TRBD1. The trim removed 1 base at V and 5 bases at J, leaving 16 bases unmatched. CDR1 and CDR2 from the germline V gene are SGHTA and FQGNSA. This CDR3 region has 19 residues. The CDR3 coding sequence is TGTGCCAGCAGCTTAGTTTCCAGTAGTAGACAGGGGGCCGGGGAGACCCAGTACTTC. Its protein is CASSLVSSSRQGAGETQYF.

This rearrangement joins TRBV6-6 to TRBJ2-5; D perhaps matches TRBD1 (6 bases). V was clipped by 5 bases and J by 6 bases, with 22 bases between them. Germline V gives CDR1 MNHNY, CDR2 SVGAGI (reference sequence). The CDR3 has 16 residues. The CDR3 region has the DNA TGTGCCAGCAGTGAGTTGAGGGGGTCGAGGGGAAAGACCCAGTACTTC. It yields the protein CASSELRGSRGKTQYF.

Many counts were recorded for this clonotype. This chain links TRBV5-1 with TRBJ1-2; no definite D call. V was trimmed by 0 bases and J by 4 bases, leaving 16 bases between them. The length of the CDR3 is 16 residues. CDR1 is SGHRS and CDR2 is YFSETQ in the germline V gene. This CDR3 reads CASSLEAGRTRYGYTF. CDR3 DNA: TGCGCCAGCAGCTTGGAGGCAGGACGGACTCGCTATGGCTACACCTTC.

The genes are TRBV11-2 and TRBJ1-1, with 10 bases aligning to TRBD1. V was clipped by 1 base and J by 7 bases; unmatched bases: 3. Germline V lookup: CDR1 SGHAT, CDR2 FQNNGV. The length of the CDR3 is 14 residues. DNA for the CDR3: TGTGCCAGCAGCTTAGGGACAGGGGGAATTGAAGCTTTCTTT. Translated, it gives CASSLGTGGIEAFF.

The CDR3: CASGGLAAYQETQYF. In nucleotides, the CDR3 is TGTGCCAGTGGGGGACTAGCGGCGTACCAAGAGACCCAGTACTTC. The chain employs TRBV19 and TRBJ2-5, with 11 nucleotides matching TRBD2. The CDR3 loop spans 15 amino acids. Germline V gene lookup returns CDR1 LNHDA and CDR2 SQIVND (reference sequence). The V gene end was trimmed by 8 bases and the J gene end by 0 bases; junction bases not matched to a gene: 5.

This clonotype has a handful of counts. The rearrangement links TRBV19 to TRBJ2-7; D not certain. Deletions cut 5 bases from V and 6 bases from J, with 17 bases between. The CDR3 runs to 14 residues. Germline CDR1 LNHDA, CDR2 SQIVND (reference sequence). The CDR3 region has the DNA TGTGCCAGTAGTGTTTTCCGGTTTTCGGGCGAGCAGTACTTC. Encoded protein: CASSVFRFSGEQYF.

This clonotype was counted between two and nine times. The chain is built from TRBV7-3 and TRBJ1-2; 10 bases fit TRBD1. The CDR3 consists of 17 residues. Germline V CDR1 and CDR2: SGHTA, FQGTGA. After removal of 5 bases from V and 1 base from J, the junction contained 10 bases not matched to a gene. The CDR3 nucleotides are TGTGCCAGCAGCGGGGACCCGGGACAGGGGATTAACTATGGCTACACCTTC. Translating it yields CASSGDPGQGINYGYTF. The full variable domain, rest sourced from reference TRBV7-3 and TRBJ1-2, is GAGVSQTPSNKVTEKGKYVELRCDPISGHTALYWYRQSLGQGPEFLIYFQGTGAADDSGLPNDRFFAVRPEGSVSTLKIQRTERGDSAVYLCASSGDPGQGINYGYTFGSGTRLTVV.

This clonotype showed up just a few times. The V and J genes are TRBV5-1 and TRBJ2-1, with D perhaps TRBD1 (6 bases). V was cut by 3 bases and J by 8 bases, with 24 bases left in between. The CDR3 sequence is 17 residues long. The germline V gene has CDR1 SGHRS and CDR2 YFSETQ. The chain's CDR3 is CASSSFNSFQGWHEQFF. CDR3 DNA: TGCGCCAGCAGCTCCTTCAATTCTTTCCAGGGGTGGCATGAGCAGTTCTTC.

This clonotype occurred a few times. V gene TRBV5-4 combines with J gene TRBJ1-1; 7 nucleotides match TRBD1. Germline trimming cut 4 bases from V and 3 bases from J; bases unmatched to any gene: 9. CDR3 length: 15 amino acids. Germline V CDR1 and CDR2: SGHNT, YYREEE (reference sequence). The CDR3 loop is CASSVTQGWDTEAFF. The CDR3 nucleotides read TGTGCCAGCAGCGTAACACAGGGGTGGGACACTGAAGCTTTCTTT.

This clonotype was seen many times. V usage is TRBV7-2 and J usage is TRBJ2-4; D is unclear. Germline loops: CDR1 SGHTA, CDR2 FQGNSA. The CDR3 is made up of 15 amino acids. Trimming pared 5 bases from V and 1 base from J, leaving 12 bases between. The CDR3 sequence: CASSPGGSAKNIQYF. CDR3 DNA sequence: TGTGCCAGCAGCCCGGGCGGTTCCGCCAAAAACATTCAGTACTTC.

In this sample, this clonotype turned up many times. This chain connects TRBV7-2 to TRBJ2-3; 9 bases match TRBD1. Unmatched junction bases numbered 8, after V lost 6 bases and J lost 4 bases. Germline CDR1 reads SGHTA; CDR2 reads FQGNSA. The CDR3 is 15 residues long. The CDR3 sequence: CASRNKQGAADTQYF. As DNA, the CDR3 is TGTGCCAGCAGAAATAAACAGGGGGCGGCAGATACGCAGTATTTT.

The gene calls are TRBV12-3 or TRBV12-4 and TRBJ2-6; possibly TRBD1 for D (6 bases). The V and J ends lost 2 bases and 4 bases respectively, with 12 bases between them. The CDR3 consists of 16 residues. CDR3 nucleotide sequence: TGTGCCAGCAGTTTATCAGGGGCGGCAGGGGCCAACGTCCTGACTTTC. Translation gives CASSLSGAAGANVLTF.

The rearrangement uses TRBV7-2 and TRBJ1-6; D ambiguous. The V and J ends lost 2 bases and 5 bases respectively, with 13 bases between them. CDR3 length equals 16 residues. Germline CDR1 is SGHTA and CDR2 is FQGNSA. The CDR3 sequence: CASSLIRQANNSPLHF. In nucleotides, the CDR3 is TGTGCCAGCAGCTTAATCCGCCAGGCCAATAATTCACCCCTCCACTTT.

Ten or more counts support this clonotype. The J gene is TRBJ2-1, the V gene TRBV7-2; 14 positions agree with TRBD2. This CDR3 contains 17 residues. Germline trimming cut 4 bases from V and 6 bases from J; bases unmatched to any gene: 8. Germline assignment: CDR1 SGHTA and CDR2 FQGNSA. The chain's CDR3 is CASSSTSGRAAGNEQFF. The CDR3 coding sequence is TGTGCCAGCAGCTCGACTAGCGGGAGGGCCGCGGGCAATGAGCAGTTCTTC.

This clonotype has more than one count but fewer than ten. V and J are TRBV20-1 and TRBJ1-6; D may be TRBD1 (6 bases). CDR1 and CDR2 (germline): DFQATT, SNEGSKA (reference sequence). V was shortened by 0 bases and J by 5 bases, with 14 bases between the two germline ends. The CDR3 runs 16 residues. The chain's CDR3 is CSARDIGGRDNSPLHF. The CDR3 DNA follows: TGCAGTGCTAGAGATATTGGGGGCCGAGATAATTCACCCCTCCACTTT.

The table lists this clonotype with a few counts. This sequence joins TRBV9 and TRBJ2-1; D may match TRBD1 or TRBD2 (5 bases each). Germline CDR1 and CDR2: SGDLS and YYNGEE. V dropped 4 bases and J dropped 8 bases, with 19 bases sitting between them. This CDR3 is 15 amino acids long. The CDR3 region is CASSLRDVLSYEQFF. The DNA for the CDR3 is TGTGCCAGCAGCCTCCGGGACGTCCTTTCCTATGAGCAGTTCTTC.

V is TRBV29-1 and J is TRBJ1-2; 11 positions agree with TRBD1. Germline trimming cut 7 bases from V and 4 bases from J; bases unmatched to any gene: 5. CDR3 length: 13 amino acids. CDR1 and CDR2 (germline): SQVTM, ANQGSEA. CDR3 coding DNA: TGCAGCGCTCGGACAGGGGGCAGCTATGGCTACACCTTC. Translation gives CSARTGGSYGYTF.

This clonotype was found many times. The CDR3 here is CASSLSRDRNQPQHF. The CDR3, as DNA: TGTGCCAGCAGCTTGTCCCGGGACAGAAATCAGCCCCAGCATTTT. The genes are TRBV7-2 and TRBJ1-5, with 7 bases fitting TRBD1. There are 15 residues in the CDR3. V dropped 3 bases and J dropped 4; count of bases not matched to a gene: 6. Germline-derived CDR1 and CDR2 are SGHTA and FQGNSA.

This clonotype has ten or more counts. This sequence joins TRBV27 and TRBJ1-4; unclear D gene. V was cut by 4 bases and J by 5 bases, with 11 bases left in between. The germline V gene has CDR1 MNHEY and CDR2 SMNVEV (reference sequence). CDR3 length: 14 amino acids. This chain's CDR3 is CASSSSRANEKLFF. CDR3 nucleotides: TGTGCCAGCAGTTCCTCCCGGGCAAATGAAAAACTGTTTTTT. The full variable domain, in which reference TRBV27 and TRBJ1-4 provide the parts outside the CDR3, is EAQVTQNPRYLITVTGKKLTVTCSQNMNHEYMSWYRQDPGLGLRQIYYSMNVEVTDKGDVPEGYKVSRKEKRNFPLILESPSPNQTSLYFCASSSSRANEKLFFGSGTQLSVL.